Listed below are T cell receptor beta chains from one sample, sequenced in a study of type 1 regulatory T cells. Their recognized antigens are unknown. TCRdb ran MiXCR on the reads and lists one entry per CDR3 protein. Of about 23,000 distinct CDR3 sequences detected, 40% to 55% appear once; the ten largest clones hold about 4.9%. Material for sequencing was cultured T cells, either the whole culture or a sorted T cell fraction (not recorded which). Receptors were obtained from a human donor in good health. CDR3s include the opening cysteine and the closing phenylalanine or tryptophan.

J gene | V gene | CDR3 protein
TRBJ2-1 | TRBV7-2 | CAVAPQGANNEQFF
TRBJ1-5 | TRBV18 | CASSPGTGSNQPQHF
TRBJ2-3 | TRBV5-1 | CASSSGTLSTDTQYF
TRBJ1-1 | TRBV7-9 | CASSLDFRGTPNTEAFF
TRBJ2-5 | TRBV19 | CASSIGQGLETQYF
TRBJ1-4 | TRBV28 | CASRPGQGNEKLFF
TRBJ1-1 | TRBV7-9 | CASSSYRASNTEAFF
TRBJ2-7 | TRBV18 | CASSPRPAGAVYEQYF
TRBJ2-7 | TRBV7-2 | CASSLWTGAYEQYF
TRBJ2-7 | TRBV7-6 | CASSLVESEQYF
TRBJ1-6 | TRBV6-1 | CASTYLTGSNSPLHF
TRBJ2-1 | TRBV2 | CASGQGASSYNEQFF
TRBJ2-3 | TRBV4-2 | CASSQESYGGVGTDTQYF
TRBJ1-1 | TRBV6-5 | CASRPTRGESVNTEAFF
TRBJ1-5 | TRBV6-6 | CAARDRRNQPQHF
TRBJ2-3 | TRBV5-4 | CASRYGGGTDTQYF
TRBJ2-1 | TRBV15 | CATSRARWGRGNEQFF
TRBJ1-2 | TRBV6-5 | CATRRWGSNYGYTF
TRBJ1-3 | TRBV7-9 | CAIRTGEDSGNTIYF
TRBJ1-1 | TRBV6-5 | CASGARRGPGTEAFF